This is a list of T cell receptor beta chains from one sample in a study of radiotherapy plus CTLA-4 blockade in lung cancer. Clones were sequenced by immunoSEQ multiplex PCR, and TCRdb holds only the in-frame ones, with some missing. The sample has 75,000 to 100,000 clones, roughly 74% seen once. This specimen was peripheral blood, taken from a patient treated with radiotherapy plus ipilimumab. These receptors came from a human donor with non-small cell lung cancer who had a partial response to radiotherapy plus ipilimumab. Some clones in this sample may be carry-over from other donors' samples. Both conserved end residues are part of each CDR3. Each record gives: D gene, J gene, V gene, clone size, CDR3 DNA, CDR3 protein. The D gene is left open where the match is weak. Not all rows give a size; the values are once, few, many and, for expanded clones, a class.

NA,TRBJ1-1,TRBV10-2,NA,TGCGCCAGCAGGCAACCGGGACACCAACATGAAGCTTTCTTT,CASRQPGHQHEAFF
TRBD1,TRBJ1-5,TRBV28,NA,TGTGCCAGCAGTTTAAGACAGGGGTTTAATCCCCAGCATTTT,CASSLRQGFNPQHF
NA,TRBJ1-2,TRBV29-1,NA,TGCAGCGTTGAAGGCGCCCCCAAAGCCCTCGAGGCAGGGAGGGGGAACTATGGCTACACCTTC,CSVEGAPKALEAGRGNYGYTF
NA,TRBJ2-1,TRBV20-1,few,TGCAGTGCGAAAAGGGGGTATGAGCAGTTCTTC,CSAKRGYEQFF
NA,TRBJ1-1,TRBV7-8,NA,TGTGCCAGCAGCTTAGGAGAGCTTGAAGCTTTCTTT,CASSLGELEAFF
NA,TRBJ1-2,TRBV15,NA,TGTGCCACCAGCAGAGAAGTTTCCAACGCGTATGGCTACACCTTC,CATSREVSNAYGYTF
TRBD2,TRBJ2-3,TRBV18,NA,TGTGCCAGCTCACCACGGGCCAGCGGGGGAGTGACAGATACGCAGTATTTT,CASSPRASGGVTDTQYF
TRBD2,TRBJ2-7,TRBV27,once,TGTGCCAGCAGTCCCACTGGACTAGCGGGAGACCACGAGCAGTACTTC,CASSPTGLAGDHEQYF
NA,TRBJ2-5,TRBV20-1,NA,TGCAGTGCAGGGGTGGAGACCCAGTACTTC,CSAGVETQYF
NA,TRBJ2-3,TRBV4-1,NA,TGCGCCAGCAGCCAACTAGCCACCAATACGCAGTATTTT,CASSQLATNTQYF
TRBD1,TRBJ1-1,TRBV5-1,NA,TGCGCCAGCAGCTTAACAGGGGACGAAGGCACTGAAGCTTTCTTT,CASSLTGDEGTEAFF
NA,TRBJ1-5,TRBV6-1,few,TGTGCCAGCAGTGGAGCCGGGGTCAATCAGCCCCAGCATTTT,CASSGAGVNQPQHF
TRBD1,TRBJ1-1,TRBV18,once,TGTGCCAGCTGTACAGGGGGCGCTGACACTGAAGCTTTCTTT,CASCTGGADTEAFF
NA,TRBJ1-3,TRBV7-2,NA,TGTGCCAGCAGCCTCGACAGTATCTCTGGAAACACCATATATTTT,CASSLDSISGNTIYF
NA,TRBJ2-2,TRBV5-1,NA,TGCGCCAGCAGCTTAATTCCCCCAAATCCCGGGGAGCTGTTTTTT,CASSLIPPNPGELFF
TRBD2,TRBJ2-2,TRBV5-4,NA,TGTGCCAGCAGCTTGGGAGGGACTAGCGGGAGAACCGGGGAGCTGTTTTTT,CASSLGGTSGRTGELFF